These T cell receptor beta chains were read from a single sample in a study of OX40 agonist ivuxolimab in advanced cancers. TCRdb's table, derived via immunoSEQ multiplex PCR, lists solely in-frame clones and lacks some. The sample records about 72,000 clones, 89% being singletons. The starting material was CD4+ or CD8+ T cells sorted from blood, obtained in a trial of the OX40 agonist ivuxolimab. The receptors were gathered from an adult with an advanced solid tumor such as melanoma, head and neck, liver or kidney cancer. Both conserved end residues are part of each CDR3. The D gene is left open where the match is weak. Clone size is stated in some rows and not others, as once, few, many or a class when expanded.

v_gene: TRBV2; d_gene: NA; abundance: few; j_gene: TRBJ2-7; CDR3aa: CASSAVWDYEQYF; CDR3nt: TGTGCCAGCAGTGCAGTTTGGGACTACGAGCAGTACTTC
v_gene: TRBV28; d_gene: TRBD1; abundance: NA; j_gene: TRBJ2-3; CDR3aa: CASSSTGVSADTQYF; CDR3nt: TGTGCCAGCAGTTCGACAGGGGTATCGGCAGATACGCAGTATTTT
v_gene: TRBV11-2; d_gene: NA; abundance: NA; j_gene: TRBJ1-2; CDR3aa: CASSLGRGLRGYTF; CDR3nt: TGTGCCAGCAGCTTGGGCAGGGGCCTTCGGGGCTACACCTTC
v_gene: TRBV28; d_gene: TRBD2; abundance: once; j_gene: TRBJ2-1; CDR3aa: CASRKSGGAGNEQFF; CDR3nt: TGTGCCAGCAGGAAAAGCGGGGGGGCTGGTAATGAGCAGTTCTTC
v_gene: TRBV13; d_gene: NA; abundance: NA; j_gene: TRBJ2-7; CDR3aa: CATTNMGVVEQYF; CDR3nt: TGTGCCACCACCAACATGGGGGTAGTCGAGCAGTACTTC
v_gene: TRBV5-1; d_gene: NA; abundance: NA; j_gene: TRBJ2-1; CDR3aa: CASSFPHSNEQFF; CDR3nt: TGCGCCAGCAGCTTCCCACATAGCAATGAGCAGTTCTTC
v_gene: TRBV7-8; d_gene: TRBD1; abundance: NA; j_gene: TRBJ2-7; CDR3aa: CASNQQGGKGEQYF; CDR3nt: TGTGCCAGCAACCAACAGGGGGGTAAGGGCGAGCAGTACTTC
v_gene: TRBV2; d_gene: NA; abundance: NA; j_gene: TRBJ2-7; CDR3aa: CASSEETSSTYFYEQYF; CDR3nt: TGTGCCAGCAGTGAAGAGACCTCGAGCACCTATTTCTACGAGCAGTACTTC
v_gene: TRBV20-1; d_gene: NA; abundance: NA; j_gene: TRBJ2-7; CDR3aa: CSASHVEQYF; CDR3nt: TGCAGTGCTAGTCATGTCGAGCAGTACTTC
v_gene: TRBV5-1; d_gene: NA; abundance: NA; j_gene: TRBJ1-2; CDR3aa: CASSFGTRLYGYTF; CDR3nt: TGCGCCAGCAGCTTCGGGACTAGACTCTATGGCTACACCTTC
v_gene: TRBV7-9; d_gene: NA; abundance: NA; j_gene: TRBJ2-6; CDR3aa: CASSPSGANVLTF; CDR3nt: TGTGCCAGCAGCCCATCTGGGGCCAACGTCCTGACTTTC
v_gene: TRBV7-8; d_gene: NA; abundance: NA; j_gene: TRBJ2-7; CDR3aa: CASSLATGAYEQYF; CDR3nt: TGTGCCAGCAGCTTAGCGACAGGAGCCTACGAGCAGTACTTC
v_gene: TRBV7-9; d_gene: TRBD2; abundance: NA; j_gene: TRBJ2-4; CDR3aa: CASSLVLSGDYENIQYF; CDR3nt: TGTGCCAGCAGCTTAGTCTTGAGCGGGGACTATGAAAACATTCAGTACTTC
v_gene: TRBV4-1; d_gene: NA; abundance: once; j_gene: TRBJ2-1; CDR3aa: CASSRELGRGNEQFF; CDR3nt: TGCGCCAGCAGCCGGGAGCTAGGACGGGGTAATGAGCAGTTCTTC
v_gene: TRBV7-9; d_gene: NA; abundance: once; j_gene: TRBJ2-3; CDR3aa: CASSLGYHTDTQYF; CDR3nt: TGTGCCAGCAGCTTAGGGTACCACACAGATACGCAGTATTTT
v_gene: TRBV6-1; d_gene: NA; abundance: NA; j_gene: TRBJ1-2; CDR3aa: CASSSVPREGYTF; CDR3nt: TGTGCCAGCAGCTCCGTCCCCAGGGAAGGCTACACCTTC
v_gene: TRBV5-6; d_gene: NA; abundance: NA; j_gene: TRBJ1-4; CDR3aa: CASSRWSHATNEKLFF; CDR3nt: TGTGCCAGCTCCCGTTGGTCGCACGCAACTAATGAAAAACTGTTTTTT
v_gene: TRBV7-9; d_gene: TRBD2; abundance: NA; j_gene: TRBJ2-5; CDR3aa: CASSLRAAGEETQYF; CDR3nt: TGTGCCAGCAGCCTTAGGGCGGCGGGGGAAGAGACCCAGTACTTC
v_gene: TRBV11-1; d_gene: TRBD1; abundance: once; j_gene: TRBJ2-5; CDR3aa: CASSPPDRGRETQYF; CDR3nt: TGTGCCAGCAGCCCACCGGACAGGGGACGGGAGACCCAGTACTTC
v_gene: TRBV10-3; d_gene: TRBD2; abundance: NA; j_gene: TRBJ2-3; CDR3aa: CAISVLAGADTQYF; CDR3nt: TGTGCCATCAGTGTACTAGCGGGAGCAGATACGCAGTATTTT
v_gene: TRBV5-1; d_gene: NA; abundance: NA; j_gene: TRBJ2-3; CDR3aa: CASSQGLPRDTQYF; CDR3nt: TGCGCCAGCAGCCAGGGCCTGCCGCGAGATACGCAGTATTTT
v_gene: TRBV9; d_gene: NA; abundance: NA; j_gene: TRBJ2-7; CDR3aa: CASSVVGTGTYEQYF; CDR3nt: TGTGCCAGCAGCGTAGTAGGGACTGGAACCTACGAGCAGTACTTC
v_gene: TRBV6-1; d_gene: TRBD2; abundance: NA; j_gene: TRBJ2-7; CDR3aa: CASSEQGGSYEQYF; CDR3nt: TGTGCCAGCAGTGAACAGGGCGGGAGCTACGAGCAGTACTTC
v_gene: TRBV19; d_gene: NA; abundance: NA; j_gene: TRBJ2-1; CDR3aa: CASSFKDTYNEQFF; CDR3nt: TGTGCCAGTAGTTTCAAAGACACGTACAATGAGCAGTTCTTC
v_gene: TRBV6-6; d_gene: NA; abundance: NA; j_gene: TRBJ2-2; CDR3aa: CASSYAGKGELFF; CDR3nt: TGTGCCAGCAGTTACGCAGGGAAAGGGGAGCTGTTTTTT
v_gene: TRBV4-2; d_gene: NA; abundance: few; j_gene: TRBJ1-6; CDR3aa: CASSQEGVNSPLHF; CDR3nt: TGTGCCAGCAGCCAAGAGGGGGTAAATTCACCCCTCCACTTT
v_gene: TRBV2; d_gene: NA; abundance: NA; j_gene: TRBJ2-3; CDR3aa: CASSEMTGTDTQYF; CDR3nt: TGTGCCAGCAGTGAAATGACTGGAACAGATACGCAGTATTTT
v_gene: TRBV9; d_gene: TRBD2; abundance: NA; j_gene: TRBJ2-3; CDR3aa: CASSVSGGGTDTQYF; CDR3nt: TGTGCCAGCAGCGTGAGCGGGGGGGGAACAGATACGCAGTATTTT
v_gene: TRBV5-1; d_gene: NA; abundance: NA; j_gene: TRBJ2-2; CDR3aa: CASSSWDTGELFF; CDR3nt: TGCGCCAGCAGCTCTTGGGACACCGGGGAGCTGTTTTTT
v_gene: TRBV6-5; d_gene: TRBD2; abundance: NA; j_gene: TRBJ2-1; CDR3aa: CASSYGAGLPYNEQFF; CDR3nt: TGTGCCAGCAGTTACGGGGCGGGACTACCATACAATGAGCAGTTCTTC
v_gene: TRBV5-6; d_gene: NA; abundance: once; j_gene: TRBJ2-7; CDR3aa: CASSFGRVYEQYF; CDR3nt: TGTGCCAGCAGCTTCGGTCGGGTCTACGAGCAGTACTTC
v_gene: TRBV5-6; d_gene: TRBD1; abundance: NA; j_gene: TRBJ2-3; CDR3aa: CASSLKTGETDTQYF; CDR3nt: TGTGCCAGCAGCTTGAAGACAGGGGAGACAGATACGCAGTATTTT
v_gene: TRBV5-4; d_gene: NA; abundance: NA; j_gene: TRBJ2-7; CDR3aa: CASSFIGLPGQYF; CDR3nt: TGTGCCAGCAGCTTCATCGGTCTCCCAGGGCAGTACTTC
v_gene: TRBV10-1; d_gene: NA; abundance: NA; j_gene: TRBJ1-6; CDR3aa: CASSGTGRDNSPLHF; CDR3nt: TGCGCCAGCAGTGGTACAGGGCGTGATAATTCACCCCTCCACTTT
v_gene: TRBV9; d_gene: NA; abundance: NA; j_gene: TRBJ2-5; CDR3aa: CASSEISETQYF; CDR3nt: TGTGCCAGCAGTGAAATTTCGGAGACCCAGTACTTC
v_gene: TRBV7-6; d_gene: TRBD2; abundance: once; j_gene: TRBJ2-2; CDR3aa: CASSLRGDPTGELFF; CDR3nt: TGTGCCAGCAGCTTACGGGGGGACCCCACCGGGGAGCTGTTTTTT
v_gene: TRBV18; d_gene: NA; abundance: NA; j_gene: TRBJ1-4; CDR3aa: CASSPDSGNEKLFF; CDR3nt: TGTGCCAGCTCACCCGACAGCGGTAATGAAAAACTGTTTTTT
v_gene: TRBV4-1; d_gene: NA; abundance: NA; j_gene: TRBJ2-5; CDR3aa: CASSQERRSRETQYF; CDR3nt: TGCGCCAGCAGCCAAGAGAGGAGATCGAGAGAGACCCAGTACTTC
v_gene: TRBV5-1; d_gene: NA; abundance: NA; j_gene: TRBJ2-2; CDR3aa: CASSFAPGELFF; CDR3nt: TGCGCCAGCAGCTTTGCCCCCGGGGAGCTGTTTTTT
v_gene: TRBV4-1; d_gene: TRBD1; abundance: NA; j_gene: TRBJ1-6; CDR3aa: CASSPRQGNSPLHF; CDR3nt: TGCGCCAGCAGCCCTCGACAGGGGAATTCACCCCTCCACTTT
v_gene: TRBV9; d_gene: NA; abundance: NA; j_gene: TRBJ1-4; CDR3aa: CASSADRYYEKLFF; CDR3nt: TGTGCCAGCAGCGCTGACAGATATTATGAAAAACTGTTTTTT
v_gene: TRBV5-1; d_gene: NA; abundance: NA; j_gene: TRBJ1-4; CDR3aa: CASSLRGLGSTNEKLFF; CDR3nt: TGCGCCAGCAGCCTCAGAGGGTTGGGGTCAACTAATGAAAAACTGTTTTTT
v_gene: TRBV6-5; d_gene: NA; abundance: NA; j_gene: TRBJ2-3; CDR3aa: CASSYHFSTDTQYF; CDR3nt: TGTGCCAGCAGTTACCACTTTAGCACAGATACGCAGTATTTT
v_gene: TRBV18; d_gene: NA; abundance: NA; j_gene: TRBJ2-7; CDR3aa: CASSPEGWVQSYEQYF; CDR3nt: TGTGCCAGCTCACCGGAGGGCTGGGTTCAGTCCTACGAGCAGTACTTC
v_gene: TRBV18; d_gene: NA; abundance: NA; j_gene: TRBJ2-2; CDR3aa: CASSPPWAAGSGELFF; CDR3nt: TGTGCCAGCTCACCACCGTGGGCGGCGGGCTCCGGGGAGCTGTTTTTT
v_gene: TRBV5-4; d_gene: NA; abundance: NA; j_gene: TRBJ1-4; CDR3aa: CASSLAGTGSEKLFF; CDR3nt: TGTGCCAGCAGCTTGGCCGGAACAGGGAGTGAAAAACTGTTTTTT
v_gene: TRBV7-9; d_gene: TRBD1; abundance: NA; j_gene: TRBJ1-4; CDR3aa: CASSLVGTGGEKLFF; CDR3nt: TGTGCCAGCAGCTTAGTGGGGACAGGAGGTGAAAAACTGTTTTTT
v_gene: TRBV6-5; d_gene: NA; abundance: NA; j_gene: TRBJ2-6; CDR3aa: CASRGPGANVLTF; CDR3nt: TGTGCCAGCAGAGGGCCCGGGGCCAACGTCCTGACTTTC
v_gene: TRBV10-3; d_gene: NA; abundance: NA; j_gene: TRBJ1-2; CDR3aa: CAISRISARTSYGYTF; CDR3nt: TGTGCCATCAGTAGAATCTCGGCGCGAACTTCCTATGGCTACACCTTC
v_gene: TRBV5-1; d_gene: NA; abundance: NA; j_gene: TRBJ1-1; CDR3aa: CASSPYGGNTEAFF; CDR3nt: TGCGCCAGCAGCCCATATGGGGGGAACACTGAAGCTTTCTTT
v_gene: TRBV7-9; d_gene: TRBD2; abundance: NA; j_gene: TRBJ2-7; CDR3aa: CASSLGRLAGGSYEQYF; CDR3nt: TGTGCCAGCAGCTTAGGCCGACTAGCGGGAGGATCTTACGAGCAGTACTTC